Listed here are 17 T cell receptor beta chains from one sample, sequenced in a study of blood T cells in healthy people across ages. The second PCR ran roughly 7 to 12 cycles with a sample-barcoded 5' primer and J-beta primers. TCRdb passed the 5' RACE reads through MiXCR, listing each CDR3 protein once. Here the sample spans 800,000 to 950,000 distinct CDR3 sequences, 25% to 35% being singletons. This sample was shared with a second study, whose subject was T cells of mothers and their children.

The specimen sequenced was blood. These receptor sequences come from a woman in her thirties or forties in good health.

This clonotype was detected a few times. The chain carries TRBV5-1 and TRBJ2-7; D is uncertain. CDR1 and CDR2 from the germline V gene are SGHRS and YFSETQ. The CDR3 is 14 amino acids. Trimming took 7 bases from V and 1 from J, leaving 15 bases between them. The DNA for the CDR3 is TGCGCCAGCTCCCCCGGGCTCCTATCCTACGAGCAGTACTTC. Amino acids: CASSPGLLSYEQYF.

In its sample, this clonotype was seen many times. This chain connects TRBV29-1 to TRBJ2-7; D is unclear. There are 13 residues in the CDR3. The germline CDR1 and CDR2 sequences are SQVTM and ANQGSEA. V dropped 6 bases and J dropped 0 bases, with 12 bases sitting between them. CDR3 bases: TGCAGCGTCCGCGGCTGGGGCTCCTACGAGCAGTACTTC. Its protein product is CSVRGWGSYEQYF.

This clonotype has only a few counts. This rearrangement joins TRBV19 to TRBJ2-3; D ambiguous. Trimming stripped 3 bases from V and 7 bases from J, with 5 bases between. Germline CDR1 reads LNHDA; CDR2 reads SQIVND (reference sequence). CDR3 length: 11 residues. DNA of the CDR3: TGTGCCAGTAGTATTAAGTATACGCAGTATTTT. Its translation: CASSIKYTQYF.

The chain employs TRBV27 and TRBJ2-1; 14 bases are shared with TRBD2. This CDR3 is built from 16 residues. Unmatched junction bases numbered 6, after V lost 5 bases and J lost 6 bases. Germline V gene sequence: CDR1 MNHEY, CDR2 SMNVEV (reference sequence). The CDR3 DNA reads as TGTGCCAGCAGTCCGGAGACTAGCGGGGGGGCCAATGAGCAGTTCTTC. Protein product: CASSPETSGGANEQFF.

V usage is TRBV19 and J usage is TRBJ2-7; perhaps TRBD1 as D (6 bases). The assigned J gene may be wrong: the sequence end matches TRBJ2-5 better. The CDR3 covers 14 residues. Germline V gene sequence: CDR1 LNHDA, CDR2 SQIVND (reference sequence). CDR3 residues: CASSTPGEQETQYF. The CDR3 DNA reads as TGTGCCAGTAGTACCCCAGGGGAACAAGAGACCCAGTACTTC.

The gene calls are TRBV20-1 and TRBJ1-4; D is unclear. This CDR3 comprises 10 residues. Trimming took 3 bases from V and 8 from J, leaving 4 bases between them. Germline V lookup: CDR1 DFQATT, CDR2 SNEGSKA (reference sequence). The CDR3 DNA reads as TGCAGTGCTAGCGACGAAAAACTGTTTTTT. Its protein product is CSASDEKLFF.

This clonotype was seen many times. The chain is built from TRBV18 and TRBJ2-7, with TRBD1 matching over 12 bases. Trimming at V came to 2 bases and at J to 2 bases, leaving 1 base not matched to a gene. CDR3 length: 15 residues. Germline CDR1 reads KGHSH; CDR2 reads LQKENI. Here the CDR3 reads CASSPGTGGPYEQYF. The CDR3 DNA follows: TGTGCCAGCTCACCAGGGACAGGGGGCCCCTACGAGCAGTACTTC. The full variable domain, rest sourced from reference TRBV18 and TRBJ2-7, is NAGVMQNPRHLVRRRGQEARLRCSPMKGHSHVYWYRQLPEEGLKFMVYLQKENIIDESGMPKERFSAEFPKEGPSILRIQQVVRGDSAAYFCASSPGTGGPYEQYFGPGTRLTVT.

The chain is built from TRBV20-1 and TRBJ1-2; 9 nucleotides align to TRBD1. Germline CDR1 reads DFQATT; CDR2 reads SNEGSKA (reference sequence). There are 17 residues in the CDR3. The V segment lost 3 bases and the J segment 7 bases; nucleotides outside the gene matches: 18. The CDR3 loop is CSARTRDRELPLFGYTF. The CDR3 nucleotides read TGCAGTGCTAGGACACGGGACAGGGAGTTACCCTTGTTTGGCTACACCTTC.

This clonotype occurred many times. The chain recombines TRBV29-1 with TRBJ2-1, with D tentatively TRBD1 or TRBD2 (5 bases each). Trimming left V 6 bases short and J 0 bases short, with 15 bases between. The CDR3 extends over 15 amino acids. Germline CDR1 SQVTM, CDR2 ANQGSEA. The CDR3: CSVEAGAYSYNEQFF. In DNA, the CDR3 is TGCAGCGTGGAGGCCGGGGCGTACTCCTACAATGAGCAGTTCTTC.

Remarks on this clonotype: A much larger clone differs from this one at a single base, so this may be a read error. The rearrangement uses TRBV10-3 and TRBJ2-2; D is tentatively TRBD1 or TRBD2 (5 bases each). Germline V gene sequence: CDR1 ENHRY, CDR2 SYGVKD. The CDR3 covers 14 residues. Here the CDR3 DNA reads TGTGCCGTCAGTGAGGGGAGGAACACCGGGGAGCTGTTTTTT. It encodes CAVSEGRNTGELFF.

This clonotype came up a few times. The junction differs from germline at one of its ends, possibly a read error. The chain joins TRBV7-3 to TRBJ1-1; no reliable D call. Germline-derived CDR1 and CDR2 are SGHTA and FQGTGA. This CDR3 contains 12 residues. CDR3 sequence reads: CAGSDLNTEAFF. In DNA, the CDR3 is TGTGCCGGCAGCGACCTGAACACTGAAGCTTTCTTT.

The chain is built from TRBV28 and TRBJ2-5; 10 positions agree with TRBD1. The germline gives CDR1 MDHEN, CDR2 SYDVKM. The length of the CDR3 is 15 residues. V dropped 3 bases and J dropped 3; count of bases not matched to a gene: 4. CDR3: CASSLGQGMEETQYF. The CDR3 DNA reads TGTGCCAGCAGTTTGGGACAGGGGATGGAAGAGACCCAGTACTTC. Complete variable domain (other parts from reference TRBV28 and TRBJ2-5): DVKVTQSSRYLVKRTGEKVFLECVQDMDHENMFWYRQDPGLGLRLIYFSYDVKMKEKGDIPEGYSVSREKKERFSLILESASTNQTSMYLCASSLGQGMEETQYFGPGTRLLVL.

There are many counts of this clonotype. This chain connects TRBV7-8 to TRBJ2-7; 11 nucleotides align to TRBD2. V shed 0 bases, J shed 7 bases, and the junction held 11 bases outside the gene matches. Germline loops: CDR1 SGHVS, CDR2 FQNEAQ. The CDR3 is made up of 17 amino acids. Here the CDR3 DNA reads TGTGCCAGCAGCTTAGCGTCTGGTCGACTAGCGGGGAGGGAGCAGTACTTC. This sequence encodes CASSLASGRLAGREQYF.

This clonotype was observed at least ten times. The chain is built from TRBV2 and TRBJ2-1; TRBD2 matches 8 bases. After removal of 4 bases from V and 0 bases from J, the junction contained 2 bases not matched to a gene. In germline, CDR1 is SNHLY, CDR2 FYNNEI. The length of the CDR3 is 15 residues. In DNA, the CDR3 is TGTGCCAGCAGTGGTCTAGCGGGCTCCTACAATGAGCAGTTCTTC. Protein product: CASSGLAGSYNEQFF.

This sequence joins TRBV27 and TRBJ1-1, with D uncertain. V was clipped by 2 bases and J by 1 base, with 5 bases between them. This CDR3 contains 13 residues. CDR1 is MNHEY and CDR2 is SMNVEV in the germline V gene (reference sequence). CDR3 in amino acids: CASSLMTNTEAFF. CDR3 coding DNA: TGTGCCAGCAGTTTAATGACGAACACTGAAGCTTTCTTT.

This chain connects TRBV12-3 or TRBV12-4 to TRBJ2-5, with 14 bases that match TRBD2. The CDR3 has 17 residues. V shed 8 bases and J 5 bases; nucleotides not matched to a gene: 13. The CDR3 region is CASSLGTSGGRRETQYF. The CDR3 DNA is TGTGCCAGCTCCCTCGGGACTAGCGGGGGCCGCCGGGAGACCCAGTACTTC.

In its sample, this clonotype was seen a few times. V gene TRBV11-1 combines with J gene TRBJ1-2, with 7 bases lining up with TRBD1. Per the germline V gene, CDR1 is SGHAT and CDR2 is FQDESV (reference sequence). J gave up 2 bases and V 1 base, and 22 bases lay outside the gene matches. The CDR3 is 21 amino acids. The CDR3 here is CASSLDWGLSGQIPLNYGYTF. The CDR3 nucleotides are TGTGCCAGCAGCTTAGATTGGGGCCTATCGGGACAGATCCCTTTAAACTATGGCTACACCTTC.